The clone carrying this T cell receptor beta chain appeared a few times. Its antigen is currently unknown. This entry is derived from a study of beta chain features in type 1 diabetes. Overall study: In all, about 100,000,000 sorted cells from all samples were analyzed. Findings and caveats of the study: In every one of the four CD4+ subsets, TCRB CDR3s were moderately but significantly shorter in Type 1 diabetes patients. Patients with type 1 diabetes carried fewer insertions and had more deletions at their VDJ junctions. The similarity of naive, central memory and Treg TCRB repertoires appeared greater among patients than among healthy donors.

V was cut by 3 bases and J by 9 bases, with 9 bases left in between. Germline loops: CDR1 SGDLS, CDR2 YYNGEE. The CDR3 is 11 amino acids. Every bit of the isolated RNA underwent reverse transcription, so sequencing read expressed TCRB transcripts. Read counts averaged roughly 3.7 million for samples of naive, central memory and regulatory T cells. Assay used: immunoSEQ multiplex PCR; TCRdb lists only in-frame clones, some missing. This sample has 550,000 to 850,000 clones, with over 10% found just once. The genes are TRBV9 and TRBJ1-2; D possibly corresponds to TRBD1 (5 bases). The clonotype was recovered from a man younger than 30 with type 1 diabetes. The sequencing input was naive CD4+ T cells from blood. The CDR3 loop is CASSADTSYTF. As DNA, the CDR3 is TGTGCCAGCAGCGCGGACACGAGCTACACCTTC.